The 7 T cell receptor beta chains presented below share a single source sample, sequenced in a study of long-term antiretroviral therapy in people with HIV. The libraries were made with immunoSEQ v3.0 at survey level. Sequencing used immunoSEQ multiplex PCR; TCRdb keeps in-frame clones, though not all of them. The table includes roughly 50,000 clones, around 84% detected once. Sequencing was performed on unsorted PBMCs, taken 0.8 years after starting antiretroviral therapy. All receptors derive from a young woman with HIV.

The chain employs TRBV11-2 and TRBJ1-3; tentatively, D is TRBD1 (6 bases). This CDR3 has 15 residues. CDR1 and CDR2 (germline): SGHAT, FQNNGV. The ends were cut back, 5 bases at V and 0 bases at J, with 11 bases in the middle. The CDR3 is CASSRTAGSGNTIYF. In DNA, the CDR3 is TGTGCCAGCAGCCGGACAGCGGGCTCTGGAAACACCATATATTTT.

This rearrangement joins TRBV7-2 to TRBJ1-1; 7 nucleotides align to TRBD1. Germline-derived CDR1 and CDR2 are SGHTA and FQGNSA. After removal of 2 bases from V and 4 bases from J, the junction contained 7 bases not matched to a gene. This CDR3 contains 15 residues. The CDR3 here is CASSLFPRGRTEAFF. The CDR3 DNA follows: TGTGCCAGCAGCTTATTTCCGAGGGGGCGCACTGAAGCTTTCTTT. Variable domain in full (rest from reference TRBV7-2 and TRBJ1-1): GAGVSQSPSNKVTEKGKDVELRCDPISGHTALYWYRQSLGQGLEFLIYFQGNSAPDKSGLPSDRFSAERTGGSVSTLTIQRTQQEDSAVYLCASSLFPRGRTEAFFGQGTRLTVV.

This clone appeared a single time. This chain links TRBV6-5 with TRBJ1-5, with unresolved D. This CDR3 region has 13 residues. Germline V gene lookup returns CDR1 MNHEY and CDR2 SVGAGI. The CDR3 sequence: CACLGVPTQPQHF. CDR3 bases: TGTGCGTGCCTGGGCGTTCCCACTCAGCCCCAGCATTTT.

This rearrangement joins TRBV9 to TRBJ2-7, with TRBD2 matching over 9 bases. The CDR3 consists of 19 residues. The V gene's germline CDR1 is SGDLS and CDR2 YYNGEE. With V trimmed by 3 bases and J by 7 bases, 23 bases remained unmatched. CDR3 sequence (DNA): TGTGCCAGCAGCGCGACACCTTTTCCGGGACTAGCCGCGGTCTGGGAGCAGTACTTC. This translates into CASSATPFPGLAAVWEQYF.

A single count supports this clone. The chain uses TRBV10-2 and TRBJ2-2, with a possible D match to TRBD1 (6 bases). The length of the CDR3 is 14 residues. Looked up from germline, CDR1 is WSHSY and CDR2 is SAAADI. V was pared by 6 bases and J by 1 base, with 9 bases between. This CDR3 reads CASRRQENTGELFF. The CDR3 nucleotides are TGCGCCAGCAGAAGACAGGAGAACACCGGGGAGCTGTTTTTT.

This chain uses TRBV27 with TRBJ2-5, with 7 positions matching TRBD1. The J segment lost 2 bases and the V segment lost 6 bases, leaving 12 bases of the junction unmatched. CDR3 length: 16 residues. Germline CDR1 reads MNHEY; CDR2 reads SMNVEV (reference sequence). CDR3 amino acids: CASSLHWTGRQETQYF. In nucleotides, the CDR3 is TGTGCCAGCAGCCTTCACTGGACAGGACGGCAAGAGACCCAGTACTTC.

This sequence joins TRBV5-4 and TRBJ1-1, with D maybe TRBD1 (6 bases). Germline V gene sequence: CDR1 SGHNT, CDR2 YYREEE (reference sequence). Trimming left V 3 bases short and J 1 base short, with 13 bases between. CDR3 size: 15 residues. CDR3 in amino acids: CASSSKQTGNTEAFF. In DNA, the CDR3 is TGTGCCAGCAGCTCCAAACAGACAGGGAACACTGAAGCTTTCTTT.